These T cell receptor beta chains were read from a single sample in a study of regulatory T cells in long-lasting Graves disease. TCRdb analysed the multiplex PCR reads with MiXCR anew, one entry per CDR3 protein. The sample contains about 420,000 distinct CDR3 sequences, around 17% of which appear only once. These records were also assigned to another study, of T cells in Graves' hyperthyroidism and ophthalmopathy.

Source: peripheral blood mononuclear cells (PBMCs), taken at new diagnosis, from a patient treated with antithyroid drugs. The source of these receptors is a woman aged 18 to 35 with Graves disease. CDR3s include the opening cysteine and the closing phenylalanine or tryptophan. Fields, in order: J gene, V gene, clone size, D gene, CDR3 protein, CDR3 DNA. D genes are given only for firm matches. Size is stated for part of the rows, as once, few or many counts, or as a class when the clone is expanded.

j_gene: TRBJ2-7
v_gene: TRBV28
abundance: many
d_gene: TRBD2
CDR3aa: CASKGLVSWQYF
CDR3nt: TGTGCCAGCAAGGGACTAGTCTCTTGGCAGTACTTC

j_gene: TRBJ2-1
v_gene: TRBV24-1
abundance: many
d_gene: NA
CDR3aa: CATSENNEQFF
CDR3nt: TGTGCCACCAGTGAAAACAATGAGCAGTTCTTC

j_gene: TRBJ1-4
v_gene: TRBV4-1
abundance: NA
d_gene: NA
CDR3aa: CASSQARTDRRFEKLFF
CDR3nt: TGCGCCAGCAGCCAAGCAAGAACGGACAGAAGATTTGAAAAACTGTTTTTT

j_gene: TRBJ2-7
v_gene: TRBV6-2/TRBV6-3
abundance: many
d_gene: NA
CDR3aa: CASSYGRELADEQYF
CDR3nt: TGTGCCAGCAGTTACGGCCGGGAACTAGCAGACGAGCAGTACTTC

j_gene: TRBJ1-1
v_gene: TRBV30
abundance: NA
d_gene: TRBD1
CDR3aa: CAWSVGQGGNTEAFF
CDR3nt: TGTGCCTGGAGTGTAGGTCAGGGGGGGAACACTGAAGCTTTCTTT

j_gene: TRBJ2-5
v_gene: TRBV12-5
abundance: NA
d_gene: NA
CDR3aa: CASAPVGSYNEQYF
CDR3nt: TGTGCTAGTGCCCCTGTTGGCTCCTACAATGAGCAGTACTTC

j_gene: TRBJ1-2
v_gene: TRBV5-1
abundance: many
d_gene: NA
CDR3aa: CASSGATGHYGYTF
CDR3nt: TGCGCCAGCAGCGGCGCGACAGGACACTATGGCTACACCTTC

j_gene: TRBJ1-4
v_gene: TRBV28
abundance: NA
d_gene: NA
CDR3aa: CASSLDPQGRGEKLFF
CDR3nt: TGTGCCAGCAGCCTAGATCCTCAGGGAAGGGGTGAAAAACTGTTTTTT

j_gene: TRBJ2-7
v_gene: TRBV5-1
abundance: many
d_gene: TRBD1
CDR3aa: CASGPFGTGSSEQYF
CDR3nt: TGCGCCAGCGGGCCCTTCGGGACAGGGAGTAGCGAGCAGTACTTC

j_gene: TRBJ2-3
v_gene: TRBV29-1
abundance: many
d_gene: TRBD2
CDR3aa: CSVDLAGEDTQYF
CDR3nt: TGCAGCGTTGATCTAGCGGGGGAGGATACGCAGTATTTT

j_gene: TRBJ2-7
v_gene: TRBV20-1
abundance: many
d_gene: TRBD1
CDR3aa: CSASLMGQGGYEQYF
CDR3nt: TGCAGTGCTTCACTCATGGGACAGGGGGGGTACGAGCAGTACTTC

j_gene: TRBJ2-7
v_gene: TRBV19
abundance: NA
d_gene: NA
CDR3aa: CASSITGGSYEQYF
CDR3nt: TGTGCCAGTAGTATAACGGGCGGTTCCTACGAGCAGTACTTC

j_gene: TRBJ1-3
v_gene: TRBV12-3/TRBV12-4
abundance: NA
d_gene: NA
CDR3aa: CASSPPTGTSDTIYF
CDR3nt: TGTGCCAGCAGTCCGCCGACAGGCACTTCGGACACCATATATTTT

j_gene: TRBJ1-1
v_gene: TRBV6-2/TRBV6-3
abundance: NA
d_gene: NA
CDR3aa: CASRRGEWTEAFF
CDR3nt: TGTGCCAGCAGGCGGGGTGAGTGGACTGAAGCTTTCTTT

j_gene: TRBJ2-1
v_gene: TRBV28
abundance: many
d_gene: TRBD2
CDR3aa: CASRPYPGLADYNEQFF
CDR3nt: TGTGCCAGCAGACCTTATCCGGGACTAGCGGACTACAATGAGCAGTTCTTC

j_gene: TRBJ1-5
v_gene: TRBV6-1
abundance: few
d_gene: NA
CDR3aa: CASSEGTPSNQPQHF
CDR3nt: TGTGCCAGCAGTGAAGGGACACCTAGCAATCAGCCCCAGCATTTT

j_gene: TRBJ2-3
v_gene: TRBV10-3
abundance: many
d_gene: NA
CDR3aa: CAIRAGQTTDTQYF
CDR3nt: TGTGCCATCAGAGCGGGACAGACTACAGATACGCAGTATTTT

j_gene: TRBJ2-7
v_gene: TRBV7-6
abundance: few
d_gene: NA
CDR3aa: CASSLRIRSDDEQYF
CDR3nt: TGTGCCAGCAGCTTAAGAATTCGGTCTGACGACGAGCAGTACTTC

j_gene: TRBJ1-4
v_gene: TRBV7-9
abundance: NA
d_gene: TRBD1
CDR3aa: CASNTGTVEKLFF
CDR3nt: TGTGCCAGCAACACTGGGACAGTTGAAAAACTGTTTTTT

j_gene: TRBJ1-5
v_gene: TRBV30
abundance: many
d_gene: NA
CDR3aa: CAWSTYYQPQHF
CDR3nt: TGTGCCTGGAGCACATATTATCAGCCCCAGCATTTT

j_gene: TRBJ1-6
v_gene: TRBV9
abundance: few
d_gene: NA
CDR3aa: CASSAYSGFSPLHF
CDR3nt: TGTGCCAGCAGCGCATATAGTGGGTTCTCACCCCTCCACTTT

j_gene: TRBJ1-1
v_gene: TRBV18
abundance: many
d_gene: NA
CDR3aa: CASSSQRGGNTEAFF
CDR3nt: TGTGCCAGCTCATCCCAACGTGGGGGTAACACTGAAGCTTTCTTT

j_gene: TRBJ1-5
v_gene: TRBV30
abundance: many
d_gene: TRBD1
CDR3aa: CAWSNRGRSQPQHF
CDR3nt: TGTGCCTGGAGTAACAGGGGCCGCAGTCAGCCCCAGCATTTT

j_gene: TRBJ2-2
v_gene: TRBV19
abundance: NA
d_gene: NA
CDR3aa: CASSIPKTTAYTGELFF
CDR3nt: TGTGCCAGTAGTATACCTAAGACGACAGCCTACACCGGGGAGCTGTTTTTT